The rows below give T cell receptor beta chains drawn from one sample of a study of blood T cell repertoires in COVID-19. The table came from immunoSEQ multiplex PCR; TCRdb's copy has only in-frame clones and leaves some out. The data show 200,000 to 300,000 clones, around 88% seen once. Specimen: peripheral blood. The source is an elderly man with acute or convalescent COVID-19. Both conserved end residues are part of each CDR3. A D gene is named only where the DNA matches it firmly. Size values are once, few and many counts, or a class for expanded clones, and some rows have none.

>TRBJ2-3|.|TRBD2|TRBV7-8
TGTGCCAGCAGCTCTCTAGGGGGGACTAGCGGGGCTCTAGATACGCAGTATTTT
CASSSLGGTSGALDTQYF
>TRBJ2-1|.|TRBD2|TRBV28
TGTGCCAGCACCAATGGTCTAGCGGGAGGGTCCAATGAGCAGTTCTTC
CASTNGLAGGSNEQFF
>TRBJ1-1|few|.|TRBV5-4
TGTGCCAGCAGCTTTACATCAGGGAACACTGAAGCTTTCTTT
CASSFTSGNTEAFF
>TRBJ1-1|.|.|TRBV24-1
TGTGCCACCAGTGACTCTTGGACAGACCAAGCTTTCTTT
CATSDSWTDQAFF
>TRBJ1-1|.|TRBD1|TRBV27
TGTGCCAGCAGTCGACAGGGGAAAAACACTGAAGCTTTCTTT
CASSRQGKNTEAFF
>TRBJ2-5|.|TRBD1|TRBV25-1
TGTGCCAGCAGTGAATTCAGGGGGCTACAAGAGACCCAGTACTTC
CASSEFRGLQETQYF
>TRBJ1-4|.|.|TRBV12-3/TRBV12-4
TGTGCCAGCAGCCTAGGCGATTATGAAAAACTGTTTTTT
CASSLGDYEKLFF
>TRBJ1-6|.|.|TRBV28
TGTGCCAGCAGTTTGTACTCTGGTGTGATACCCCTCCACTTT
CASSLYSGVIPLHF
>TRBJ2-1|.|TRBD2|TRBV7-9
TGTGCCAGCAGCTATAGCGGGAGCCAGTTCTTC
CASSYSGSQFF
>TRBJ2-6|.|TRBD2|TRBV4-1
TGCGCCAGCAGCCAAGCTCGCGGGGGGGCTGGGGCCAACGTCCTGACTTTC
CASSQARGGAGANVLTF
>TRBJ2-5|.|.|TRBV29-1
TGCAGCGTTGATGGGATAACAGGTCAAGAGACCCAGTACTTC
CSVDGITGQETQYF
>TRBJ2-6|.|.|TRBV7-2
TGTGCCAGCGCCCAGGACTCTGGGGCCAACGTCCTGACTTTC
CASAQDSGANVLTF
>TRBJ1-2|.|.|TRBV6-5
TGTGCCAGCAGTTACCCCCGCGGTGGCTACACCTTC
CASSYPRGGYTF
>TRBJ2-1|once|.|TRBV27
TGTGCCAGCAGTTCTACAGGGCTGACGAACAATGAGCAGTTCTTC
CASSSTGLTNNEQFF
>TRBJ2-1|.|.|TRBV7-6
TGTGCCAGCAGCTCGGTCCTACGGGAAGTATCCTACAATGAGCAGTTCTTC
CASSSVLREVSYNEQFF
>TRBJ2-7|.|TRBD2|TRBV9
TGTGCCAGCAGCGCGCGGACTAGCGGGGGCGACAACTACGAGCAGTACTTC
CASSARTSGGDNYEQYF
>TRBJ2-1|.|TRBD1|TRBV27
TGTGCCAGCAGACCCGGGACAGGGGCTTTCCATGAGCAGTTCTTC
CASRPGTGAFHEQFF
>TRBJ1-1|.|TRBD1|TRBV28
TGTGCCAGCAGTCGCCATAGACAGGGGGCTAGAGTTGGCACTGAAGCTTTCTTT
CASSRHRQGARVGTEAFF
>TRBJ1-2|.|TRBD1|TRBV6-1
TGTGCCAGCAGTGAGCTTGGGACAGCCTATGGCTACACCTTC
CASSELGTAYGYTF
>TRBJ1-1|.|.|TRBV12-3/TRBV12-4
TGTGCCAGCACTGGAGGGGGGGGAACTGAAGCTTTCTTT
CASTGGGGTEAFF
>TRBJ2-1|few|.|TRBV11-3
TGTGCCAGCAGCCCCCGACAGGGAGGTAAGAATGAGCAGTTCTTC
CASSPRQGGKNEQFF
>TRBJ1-6|once|TRBD1|TRBV5-1
TGCGCCAGCAGCTCCAGCGGGACAGGGGCTCGCTCACCCCTCCACTTT
CASSSSGTGARSPLHF
>TRBJ1-4|.|TRBD1|TRBV5-6
TGTGCCAGCAGCTTGGGCCTAGGGGGCGTCGAAAAACTGTTTTTT
CASSLGLGGVEKLFF
>TRBJ1-4|.|.|TRBV7-9
TGTGCCAGCAGCTTAGTGGCAGGTGAAAAACTGTTTTTT
CASSLVAGEKLFF
>TRBJ2-5|.|TRBD2|TRBV5-1
TGCGCCAGCAGCTTGGGGACTAGCGGCCAAGAGACCCAGTACTTC
CASSLGTSGQETQYF
>TRBJ1-6|.|TRBD1|TRBV6-6
TGTGCCAGCAGTTCGACCGGGACAGAGAGTAATTCACCCCTCCACTTT
CASSSTGTESNSPLHF
>TRBJ1-3|.|.|TRBV19
TGTGCCAGTAGTACCACAGTCTCTGGAAACACCATATATTTT
CASSTTVSGNTIYF
>TRBJ2-3|.|.|TRBV7-2
TGTGCCAGCAGCACCAGGGGTACAGATACGCAGTATTTT
CASSTRGTDTQYF
>TRBJ1-2|.|.|TRBV10-3
TGTGCCATCAGTGAGTCGACTGATTATGGCTACACCTTC
CAISESTDYGYTF
>TRBJ2-5|.|TRBD1|TRBV7-2
TGTGCCAGCAGCTTAGGACAGGGGGCGAGAGAGACCCAGTACTTC
CASSLGQGARETQYF